Listed below are T cell receptor beta chains from one sample, sequenced in a study of CD8 T cells in ankylosing spondylitis. One entry per CDR3 protein results from TCRdb running MiXCR on the 5' RACE reads. The table lists about 300,000 distinct CDR3 sequences, 20% to 25% of them singletons. The sequenced sample was blood, either unsorted or a sorted T cell fraction (not recorded which). These receptors all stem from a female donor with ankylosing spondylitis or in good health (not recorded which). The CDR3 runs from the conserved cysteine through the conserved F or W. The order of the fields is clone size, V gene, D gene, J gene, CDR3 DNA, CDR3 protein. A D gene is named only where the DNA matches it firmly. Where a row states a size, it is once, few, many or the class of an expanded clone; other rows omit it.

>.|TRBV29-1|TRBD1|TRBJ2-7
TGCAGCGCTAGAAAGGGACAGGAAAGCTCCTACGAGCAGTACTTC
CSARKGQESSYEQYF
>.|TRBV9|.|TRBJ1-2
TGTGCCAGCAGCGTAGAAGCCCAGGGCAACTATGGCTACACCTTC
CASSVEAQGNYGYTF
>.|TRBV12-3/TRBV12-4|.|TRBJ1-4
TGTGCCAGCAGTTTAACCAGGGTGGAAAAACTGTTTTTT
CASSLTRVEKLFF
>.|TRBV4-3|.|TRBJ1-2
TGCGCCAGCAGTGACACAAAAGGACCTAACTATGGCTACACCTTC
CASSDTKGPNYGYTF
>few|TRBV4-3|.|TRBJ2-7
TGCGCCAGCAGCCAAGATGTGGGGGCTTCATACGAGCAGTACTTC
CASSQDVGASYEQYF
>few|TRBV4-2|TRBD2|TRBJ2-7
TGTGCCAGCAGCCAAGATTCCACTAGCGTTTACGAGCAGTACTTC
CASSQDSTSVYEQYF
>few|TRBV12-3/TRBV12-4|TRBD1|TRBJ1-4
TGTGCCAGCAGCGTCAACAGGGGCCCTAATGAAAAACTGTTTTTT
CASSVNRGPNEKLFF
>.|TRBV9|.|TRBJ2-2
TGTGCCAGCAGCTTCGTCCCCGGGGAGCTGTTTTTT
CASSFVPGELFF
>.|TRBV10-3|TRBD1|TRBJ2-1
TGTGCCATCAGTGTAGGGCCGGGACAGGAGAACAATGAGCAGTTCTTC
CAISVGPGQENNEQFF
>few|TRBV12-3/TRBV12-4|.|TRBJ1-3
TGTGCCAGCAGTTCGGCCTTAGGTTATGGAAACACCATATATTTT
CASSSALGYGNTIYF
>.|TRBV12-3/TRBV12-4|.|TRBJ1-5
TGTGCCAGCAGCGTAGGGGGACAAATCACGCCCCAGCATTTT
CASSVGGQITPQHF
>.|TRBV6-1|TRBD1|TRBJ1-1
TGTGCCAGCAGCTTCTATGGACAGGGGGATACTGAAGCTTTCTTT
CASSFYGQGDTEAFF
>few|TRBV25-1|.|TRBJ2-3
TGTGCCAGCAGTGAATATCGAGCTCTTAACGGTGCAGATACGCAGTATTTT
CASSEYRALNGADTQYF
>few|TRBV18|.|TRBJ2-1
TGTGCCAGCTCACGGGAAGGATCTAGCTCCTACAATGAGCAGTTCTTC
CASSREGSSSYNEQFF
>.|TRBV20-1|.|TRBJ1-1
TGCAGTGCTACATCCGCAGACACTGAAGCTTTCTTT
CSATSADTEAFF
>.|TRBV21-1|.|TRBJ2-5
TGTGCCAGCAGCGTTCGACAGGGAGGCGGAGAGACCCAGTACTTC
CASSVRQGGGETQYF
>few|TRBV5-1|TRBD2|TRBJ2-1
TGCGCCAGCAGCTTGCTAGCGGGTAGCTCCTACAATGAGCAGTTCTTC
CASSLLAGSSYNEQFF
>few|TRBV5-1|.|TRBJ1-2
TGCGCCAGCAGCTTGGATGGACAGAGGGCCTATGGCTACACCTTC
CASSLDGQRAYGYTF
>many|TRBV29-1|.|TRBJ2-1
TGCAGCGTTGAACCCCCAGGGGACAAGCAGTTCTTC
CSVEPPGDKQFF
>few|TRBV28|.|TRBJ2-5
TGTGCCAGCAGTCATCCCACGGAGGAGACCCAGTACTTC
CASSHPTEETQYF
>few|TRBV5-1|.|TRBJ2-3
TGCGCCAGCAGCTCCCATTCAGGGACTCCTTGGGGGACAGATACGCAGTATTTT
CASSSHSGTPWGTDTQYF
>many|TRBV7-9|TRBD2|TRBJ2-2
TGTGCCAGCACGGGAGGGGAAGCCGGGGAGCTGTTTTTT
CASTGGEAGELFF
>few|TRBV20-1|TRBD1|TRBJ2-5
TGCAGTGCCCCGATGAGACAGGGGCAAGAGACCCAGTACTTC
CSAPMRQGQETQYF
>.|TRBV5-1|TRBD2|TRBJ2-5
TGCGCCAGCAGCCTTGGCGGGAGCCACCTCCAAGAGACCCAGTACTTC
CASSLGGSHLQETQYF
>.|TRBV5-1|.|TRBJ2-2
TGCGCCAGCAGCTTGAGCCTGAACACCGGGGAGCTGTTTTTT
CASSLSLNTGELFF
>.|TRBV20-1|.|TRBJ2-3
TGCAGTGCTCCTGGCAGCCTCCCAGATACGCAGTATTTT
CSAPGSLPDTQYF
>few|TRBV2|.|TRBJ2-7
TGTGCCAACCGGGACAACTCCTACGAGCAGTACTTC
CANRDNSYEQYF
>.|TRBV4-3|.|TRBJ1-3
TGCGCCAGCAGCCAAGCCTGGGGAAGAAACACCATATATTTT
CASSQAWGRNTIYF
>.|TRBV7-8|.|TRBJ2-5
TGTGCCAGCAGCCCTCGGAGGGGCAGCGCGCAAGAGACCCAGTACTTC
CASSPRRGSAQETQYF
>few|TRBV7-9|.|TRBJ2-3
TGTGCCAGCAGTTTTACTGTGGAAACGCAGTATTTT
CASSFTVETQYF
>many|TRBV11-2|TRBD1|TRBJ1-5
TGTGCCAGCAGTCGACAGGGGCGCCCTAATCAGCCCCAGCATTTT
CASSRQGRPNQPQHF
>.|TRBV20-1|TRBD2|TRBJ2-7
TGCAGTGCTGGGACTAGCGGGAGGGGGTCCTACGAGCAGTACTTC
CSAGTSGRGSYEQYF
>.|TRBV15|.|TRBJ2-1
TGTGCCACCAGCAGAGAGGTGCCTAGGATCGACAATGAGCAGTTCTTC
CATSREVPRIDNEQFF
>few|TRBV7-7|TRBD2|TRBJ2-5
TGTGCTAGCAGCCGACTAGCGGTTAGAGGGGAGACCCAGTACTTC
CASSRLAVRGETQYF
>many|TRBV7-9|.|TRBJ2-1
TGTGCCAGCAGCTTAGCGATGGGGTATTCCTACAATGAGCAGTTCTTC
CASSLAMGYSYNEQFF
>.|TRBV6-2/TRBV6-3|TRBD1|TRBJ2-1
TGTGCCACCAGGTTGGGACAGGGCTACAATGAGCAGTTCTTC
CATRLGQGYNEQFF
>many|TRBV12-3/TRBV12-4|.|TRBJ2-1
TGTGCCAGCAGTTCCCAAGGAAGCTACAATGAGCAGTTCTTC
CASSSQGSYNEQFF